This T cell receptor (beta chain) was profiled in a study of blood T cell repertoires in COVID-19. Turning to the study itself: Researchers got acute and convalescent COVID-19 samples from the United States, Italy and Spain.

Produced via immunoSEQ multiplex PCR; TCRdb's table is partial and in-frame only. The sample consists of around 70,000 clones, 65% to 85% of them appearing once. Germline CDR1 and CDR2: ENHRY and SYGVKD. The CDR3 is 13 amino acids. Trimming pared 4 bases from V and 1 base from J, leaving 8 bases between. The sequenced sample was peripheral blood. V and J are TRBV10-3 and TRBJ2-7, with D hard to call. This sequence was found in an elderly woman with active or convalescent COVID-19. CDR3 DNA sequence: TGTGCCATCAGTGTGACTGGATCCTACGAGCAGTACTTC. Translated: CAISVTGSYEQYF.